This T cell receptor (beta chain) was identified in a study of T cell responses to AZD1222 COVID-19 vaccine. From germline, CDR1 is SGHNT and CDR2 YYREEE (reference sequence). The CDR3 length is 13 residues. The V end was cut by 6 bases, the J end by 1 base, with 10 bases between. Generated by immunoSEQ multiplex PCR, the TCRdb table keeps only in-frame clones and is missing some. Found here are tens of thousands of clones, more than 75% of them singletons; the top ten hold about 20%. Details on this clone: Its target is unknown.

Whole-study findings and limits: Reportedly, nearly half the spike-specific TCRs target unmutated variant regions.

The sequence was obtained from an adult in good health. The V gene is TRBV5-4, the J gene TRBJ1-1; D remains ambiguous. The sequenced sample was peripheral blood, obtained on day 0 of AZD1222 vaccination. In DNA, the CDR3 is TGTGCCAGCACCCTAGGTAGGAACACTGAAGCTTTCTTT. Its protein is CASTLGRNTEAFF.